These 6 T cell receptor beta chains were sequenced from one sample in a study of T cell responses to AZD1222 COVID-19 vaccine (dated by TCRdb to the early 2020s). The sample's time point, from its label and the paper: baseline before first vaccination. Receptor amplification or capture employed the immunoSEQ multiplex PCR assay. TCRdb provides this immuneACCESS table in a form limited to in-frame rearrangements. Some clones are lacking; in checked studies, under half of them reflect an unresolved V gene, and why the rest are absent is not known. The sample has 100,000 to 150,000 clones on record, more than 75% of them singletons. The top ten hold under 11% of the sample. The specimen was peripheral blood, collected on day 0 of AZD1222 vaccination. These receptors were obtained from an adult in good health.

The V and J genes are TRBV18 and TRBJ2-1; D is perhaps TRBD2 (5 bases). CDR1 is KGHSH and CDR2 is LQKENI in the germline V gene. The CDR3 covers 16 residues. Trimming shortened V by 3 bases and J by 0 bases, and 12 bases separated the two germline ends. CDR3 DNA sequence: TGTGCCAGCTCACCTGATCGGGAAGTCTCCTACAATGAGCAGTTCTTC. Encoded protein: CASSPDREVSYNEQFF. The variable domain in full, completed from reference TRBV18 and TRBJ2-1, reads NAGVMQNPRHLVRRRGQEARLRCSPMKGHSHVYWYRQLPEEGLKFMVYLQKENIIDESGMPKERFSAEFPKEGPSILRIQQVVRGDSAAYFCASSPDREVSYNEQFFGPGTRLTVL.

V usage is TRBV10-3 and J usage is TRBJ2-7; perhaps TRBD2 as D (5 bases). Germline V gene sequence: CDR1 ENHRY, CDR2 SYGVKD. The CDR3 has 15 amino acids. The V gene lost 0 bases and the J gene lost 2 bases, with 11 bases spanning the gap. The CDR3: CAISESRGQTYEQYF. CDR3 bases: TGTGCCATCAGTGAGTCTCGAGGGCAGACCTACGAGCAGTACTTC.

This clone has more than one count but fewer than ten. This sequence joins TRBV5-4 and TRBJ1-2; TRBD1 matches at 8 bases. The CDR3 consists of 13 residues. J gave up 8 bases and V 4 bases, and 7 bases lay outside the gene matches. Germline values: CDR1 SGHNT, CDR2 YYREEE (reference sequence). The CDR3 DNA sequence: TGTGCCAGCAGCCCGGACAGGGAGCGGGGCTACACCTTC. This translates into CASSPDRERGYTF.

The genes are TRBV24-1 and TRBJ2-1; 10 bases match TRBD1. J gave up 8 bases and V 3 bases, and 6 bases lay outside the gene matches. The CDR3 runs to 15 residues. Germline CDR1 is KGHDR and CDR2 is SFDVKD. The CDR3 loop reads CATSDAGTGDHEQFF. The CDR3 DNA reads as TGTGCCACCAGTGATGCCGGGACAGGGGACCATGAGCAGTTCTTC.

The chain is built from TRBV7-2 and TRBJ2-2; 7 bases line up with TRBD1. Germline CDR1 is SGHTA and CDR2 is FQGNSA. The CDR3 length is 15 residues. J was trimmed by 5 bases and V by 1 base; bases with no gene match: 4. CDR3 region: CASSLESGGTGELFF. The CDR3, as DNA: TGTGCCAGCAGCTTAGAATCAGGGGGAACCGGGGAGCTGTTTTTT.

This chain connects TRBV14 to TRBJ2-1; no clear D. Trimming removed 0 bases at V and 8 bases at J, with 8 bases between. Germline V CDR1 and CDR2: SGHDN, FVKESK. The CDR3 length is 13 residues. The CDR3 reads CASSQDLEDEQFF. The CDR3 DNA reads TGTGCCAGCAGCCAAGACCTTGAGGATGAGCAGTTCTTC.